Presented here are 22 T cell receptor beta chains from one specimen sequenced in a study of T cells after yellow fever vaccination. TCRdb reprocessed the 5' RACE reads via MiXCR and lists one record per CDR3 protein. The table records a few hundred thousand distinct CDR3 sequences, around a tenth of them present only once. This material consisted of PBMCs, taken on the day of the first yellow fever vaccination. Every receptor here comes from a man aged 18 to 30 who received the YFV17D yellow fever vaccine.

The CDR3 loop reads CASSLAVEGAIQYF. In DNA form, the CDR3 reads TGTGCCAGCTCACTGGCCGTCGAGGGGGCCATTCAGTACTTC. The chain is built from TRBV18 and TRBJ2-4; 7 bases align to TRBD1. V lost 4 bases and J lost 9; bases outside the gene matches: 9. The CDR3 totals 14 residues. In germline, CDR1 is KGHSH, CDR2 LQKENI. Full variable domain (remainder filled in from reference TRBV18 and TRBJ2-4): NAGVMQNPRHLVRRRGQEARLRCSPMKGHSHVYWYRQLPEEGLKFMVYLQKENIIDESGMPKERFSAEFPKEGPSILRIQQVVRGDSAAYFCASSLAVEGAIQYFGAGTRLSVL.

In its sample, this clonotype was seen many times. The rearrangement joins TRBV9 to TRBJ2-5, with 14 bases that match TRBD2. The V and J ends lost 3 bases and 4 bases, in that order; junction bases with no gene match: 2. Germline-derived CDR1 and CDR2 are SGDLS and YYNGEE. The CDR3 is 15 amino acids. The CDR3, as DNA: TGTGCCAGCAGCGCGGGACTAGCGGGGGCAGAGACCCAGTACTTC. It specifies CASSAGLAGAETQYF.

Many counts were recorded for this clonotype. V gene TRBV5-1 combines with J gene TRBJ2-3; 8 bases map to TRBD1. Unmatched junction bases numbered 8, after V lost 5 bases and J lost 3 bases. CDR3 length: 15 amino acids. Germline V gives CDR1 SGHRS, CDR2 YFSETQ. The CDR3 DNA is TGCGCCAGCAGTAACGGACAGGGTACAACAGATACGCAGTATTTT. The encoded protein is CASSNGQGTTDTQYF.

This clonotype has more than one count but fewer than ten. The gene calls are TRBV18 and TRBJ1-3; D not resolved. The V end lost 6 bases, the J end lost 4 bases, and 13 bases lay between the germline ends. The CDR3 covers 14 residues. Germline V gene sequence: CDR1 KGHSH, CDR2 LQKENI. The CDR3 DNA reads TGTGCCAGCTCGGGGATACAGCGAGGAAACACCATATATTTT. It encodes CASSGIQRGNTIYF.

The V and J genes are TRBV7-2 and TRBJ2-3; unclear D gene. CDR1 SGHTA and CDR2 FQGNSA come from the germline V gene. There are 14 residues in the CDR3. Trimming pared 7 bases from V and 2 bases from J, leaving 13 bases between. In DNA form, the CDR3 reads TGTGCCAGCATAGCATACCCTTACACAGATACGCAGTATTTT. Its protein product is CASIAYPYTDTQYF.

The chain has TRBV4-3 and TRBJ2-6; D gene unclear. CDR3 length equals 17 residues. Trimming took 0 bases from V and 2 from J, leaving 11 bases between them. Germline loops: CDR1 LGHNA, CDR2 YSLEER. The DNA of the CDR3 is TGCGCCAGCAGCCAAGATCTGGCGCAGGCTGGGGCCAACGTCCTGACTTTC. It yields the protein CASSQDLAQAGANVLTF.

The V and J genes are TRBV28 and TRBJ2-3; tentative D call: TRBD2 (6 bases). The CDR3 totals 15 residues. The germline CDR1 and CDR2 sequences are MDHEN and SYDVKM. Trimming removed 1 base at V and 14 bases at J, with 22 bases between. The CDR3 is CASSLSYPDGTSGYF. CDR3 nucleotides: TGTGCCAGCAGTTTATCCTACCCTGACGGGACTTCAGGGTATTTT.

This clonotype came up a few times. This sequence joins TRBV19 and TRBJ1-2; D uncertain. V was clipped by 6 bases and J by 4 bases, with 21 bases between them. This CDR3 spans 16 amino acids. CDR1 is LNHDA, CDR2 SQIVND, per germline (reference sequence). The CDR3 region is CASRLQTTSAIYGYTF. The CDR3 nucleotides are TGTGCCAGTAGACTACAGACCACCTCGGCTATCTATGGCTACACCTTC.

V gene TRBV7-9 combines with J gene TRBJ2-7; no clear D gene. The CDR3 totals 14 residues. Germline-derived CDR1 and CDR2 are SEHNR and FQNEAQ (reference sequence). The V and J ends lost 9 bases and 6 bases respectively, with 21 bases between them. The CDR3: CASAPTRVSGEQYV. As DNA, the CDR3 is TGTGCCAGTGCCCCTACCCGGGTCTCGGGCGAGCAGTACGTC.

The chain joins TRBV29-1 to TRBJ2-3, with 8 positions matching TRBD1. V shed 4 bases and J 4 bases; nucleotides not matched to a gene: 4. Germline V CDR1 and CDR2: SQVTM, ANQGSEA. This CDR3 spans 13 amino acids. The CDR3 DNA follows: TGCAGCGTTGGCCAGGGGGCGGCAGATACGCAGTATTTT. Translated: CSVGQGAADTQYF.

The chain carries TRBV3-1 and TRBJ1-1; no clear D gene. Germline values: CDR1 LGHDT, CDR2 YNNKEL (reference sequence). V lost 0 bases and J lost 7, with 12 bases in between. The CDR3 totals 14 residues. The CDR3 coding sequence is TGTGCCAGCAGCCAAGATATTTTCGGAAGTGAAGCTTTCTTT. Its protein product is CASSQDIFGSEAFF.

This clonotype was detected only a few times. J is TRBJ1-1 and V is TRBV5-1; D is uncertain. Trimming shortened V by 1 base and J by 4 bases, and 11 bases separated the two germline ends. The germline CDR1 and CDR2 sequences are SGHRS and YFSETQ. The CDR3 covers 14 residues. The CDR3 nucleotides read TGCGCCAGCAGCTTGAGTTTGCCATCCACTGAAGCTTTCTTT. Amino acids: CASSLSLPSTEAFF.

This clonotype was recorded a few times. The rearrangement links TRBV6-2 or TRBV6-3 to TRBJ1-6; TRBD1 aligns across 7 bases. Losses at the gene ends were 8 bases for V and 11 bases for J; bases not matched to a gene: 6. CDR1 is MNHEY and CDR2 is SVGEGT in the germline V gene. This CDR3 spans 12 amino acids. DNA for the CDR3: TGTGCCAGCCGGGACAGAGGGGCACCCCTCCACTTT. Protein sequence: CASRDRGAPLHF.

This clonotype was detected once. V and J are TRBV10-3 and TRBJ2-3; 8 positions match TRBD2. The CDR3 consists of 16 residues. CDR1 ENHRY and CDR2 SYGVKD come from the germline V gene. The V and J ends lost 3 bases and 3 bases, in that order; junction bases with no gene match: 8. CDR3: CAISDRLSGVTDTQYF. The CDR3 DNA follows: TGTGCCATCAGTGACCGGCTTAGCGGGGTTACAGATACGCAGTATTTT.

This clonotype was detected a few times. The chain employs TRBV20-1 and TRBJ1-5; 7 bases match TRBD1. This CDR3 is built from 15 residues. V trimming: 3 bases; J trimming: 5 bases; junction bases outside the gene matches: 10. CDR1 is DFQATT, CDR2 SNEGSKA, per germline (reference sequence). The CDR3 here is CSASPPQGTDQPQHF. CDR3 nucleotides: TGCAGTGCTAGTCCTCCACAGGGGACAGATCAGCCCCAGCATTTT.

The gene calls are TRBV7-2 and TRBJ1-5; perhaps TRBD1 as D (6 bases). Germline V gives CDR1 SGHTA, CDR2 FQGNSA. V lost 8 bases to trimming and J lost 7 bases, with 18 bases between them. This CDR3 spans 14 amino acids. The CDR3 nucleotides read TGTGCCAGCGGCCTCAGGGGAAGGGAGCAGCCCCAGCATTTT. Translating gives CASGLRGREQPQHF.

V and J are TRBV7-2 and TRBJ2-3; D is perhaps TRBD1 or TRBD2 (6 bases each). This CDR3 is 17 amino acids long. The V and J ends lost 5 bases and 0 bases respectively, with 18 bases between them. Germline V gene data show CDR1 as SGHTA and CDR2 as FQGNSA. CDR3 in amino acids: CASSPATGGPSTDTQYF. In DNA, the CDR3 is TGTGCCAGCAGCCCTGCAACTGGGGGGCCCAGCACAGATACGCAGTATTTT.

This clonotype has just a few counts. This chain joins TRBV18 and TRBJ2-5, with D possibly matching TRBD2 (6 bases). The CDR3 has 14 amino acids. With 0 bases removed from V and 3 bases from J, the gap between germline ends came to 8 bases. CDR1 is KGHSH, CDR2 LQKENI, per germline. The CDR3 coding sequence is TGTGCCAGCTCACCACCGTGGGGGGAAGAGACCCAGTACTTC. Encoded protein: CASSPPWGEETQYF.

This clonotype was counted between two and nine times. V gene TRBV20-1 combines with J gene TRBJ1-2; the D gene is possibly TRBD1 (5 bases). CDR1 is DFQATT and CDR2 is SNEGSKA in the germline V gene (reference sequence). This CDR3 comprises 14 residues. V lost 2 bases, J lost 1 base, and 11 bases lay in between. The CDR3 DNA reads TGCAGTGCTAGATTTCAACAGGATAACTATGGCTACACCTTC. It yields the protein CSARFQQDNYGYTF.

This clonotype was picked up many times. V gene TRBV6-2 or TRBV6-3 combines with J gene TRBJ2-7; D unresolved. V lost 6 bases and J 4 bases, leaving 10 bases between the germline ends. CDR1 and CDR2 from the germline V gene are MNHEY and SVGEGT. There are 12 residues in the CDR3. CDR3 DNA sequence: TGTGCCAGCAGCAGAGCGAGTTACGAGCAGTACGTC. Translation: CASSRASYEQYV.

In this sample, this clonotype turned up a few times. J is TRBJ1-2 and V is TRBV29-1, with no clear D. Germline CDR1 is SQVTM and CDR2 is ANQGSEA. The CDR3 spans 10 residues. Trimming left V 4 bases short and J 7 bases short, with 7 bases between. The CDR3 sequence: CSVVGSGYTF. The CDR3 region has the DNA TGCAGCGTTGTGGGATCTGGCTACACCTTC. Based on the CDR3 plus reference TRBV29-1 and TRBJ1-2, the full variable domain is SAVISQKPSRDICQRGTSLTIQCQVDSQVTMMFWYRQQPGQSLTLIATANQGSEATYESGFVIDKFPISRPNLTFSTLTVSNMSPEDSSIYLCSVVGSGYTFGSGTRLTVV.

In this sample, this clonotype turned up a few times. The chain combines TRBV27 with TRBJ1-1; a possible D gene is TRBD1 (5 bases). The CDR3 sequence is 16 residues long. With 4 bases removed from V and 1 base from J, the gap between germline ends came to 16 bases. CDR1 and CDR2 from the germline V gene are MNHEY and SMNVEV (reference sequence). DNA of the CDR3: TGTGCCAGCAGTTCTCTCTTCTTGGGGGAGAACACTGAAGCTTTCTTT. Its protein is CASSSLFLGENTEAFF.